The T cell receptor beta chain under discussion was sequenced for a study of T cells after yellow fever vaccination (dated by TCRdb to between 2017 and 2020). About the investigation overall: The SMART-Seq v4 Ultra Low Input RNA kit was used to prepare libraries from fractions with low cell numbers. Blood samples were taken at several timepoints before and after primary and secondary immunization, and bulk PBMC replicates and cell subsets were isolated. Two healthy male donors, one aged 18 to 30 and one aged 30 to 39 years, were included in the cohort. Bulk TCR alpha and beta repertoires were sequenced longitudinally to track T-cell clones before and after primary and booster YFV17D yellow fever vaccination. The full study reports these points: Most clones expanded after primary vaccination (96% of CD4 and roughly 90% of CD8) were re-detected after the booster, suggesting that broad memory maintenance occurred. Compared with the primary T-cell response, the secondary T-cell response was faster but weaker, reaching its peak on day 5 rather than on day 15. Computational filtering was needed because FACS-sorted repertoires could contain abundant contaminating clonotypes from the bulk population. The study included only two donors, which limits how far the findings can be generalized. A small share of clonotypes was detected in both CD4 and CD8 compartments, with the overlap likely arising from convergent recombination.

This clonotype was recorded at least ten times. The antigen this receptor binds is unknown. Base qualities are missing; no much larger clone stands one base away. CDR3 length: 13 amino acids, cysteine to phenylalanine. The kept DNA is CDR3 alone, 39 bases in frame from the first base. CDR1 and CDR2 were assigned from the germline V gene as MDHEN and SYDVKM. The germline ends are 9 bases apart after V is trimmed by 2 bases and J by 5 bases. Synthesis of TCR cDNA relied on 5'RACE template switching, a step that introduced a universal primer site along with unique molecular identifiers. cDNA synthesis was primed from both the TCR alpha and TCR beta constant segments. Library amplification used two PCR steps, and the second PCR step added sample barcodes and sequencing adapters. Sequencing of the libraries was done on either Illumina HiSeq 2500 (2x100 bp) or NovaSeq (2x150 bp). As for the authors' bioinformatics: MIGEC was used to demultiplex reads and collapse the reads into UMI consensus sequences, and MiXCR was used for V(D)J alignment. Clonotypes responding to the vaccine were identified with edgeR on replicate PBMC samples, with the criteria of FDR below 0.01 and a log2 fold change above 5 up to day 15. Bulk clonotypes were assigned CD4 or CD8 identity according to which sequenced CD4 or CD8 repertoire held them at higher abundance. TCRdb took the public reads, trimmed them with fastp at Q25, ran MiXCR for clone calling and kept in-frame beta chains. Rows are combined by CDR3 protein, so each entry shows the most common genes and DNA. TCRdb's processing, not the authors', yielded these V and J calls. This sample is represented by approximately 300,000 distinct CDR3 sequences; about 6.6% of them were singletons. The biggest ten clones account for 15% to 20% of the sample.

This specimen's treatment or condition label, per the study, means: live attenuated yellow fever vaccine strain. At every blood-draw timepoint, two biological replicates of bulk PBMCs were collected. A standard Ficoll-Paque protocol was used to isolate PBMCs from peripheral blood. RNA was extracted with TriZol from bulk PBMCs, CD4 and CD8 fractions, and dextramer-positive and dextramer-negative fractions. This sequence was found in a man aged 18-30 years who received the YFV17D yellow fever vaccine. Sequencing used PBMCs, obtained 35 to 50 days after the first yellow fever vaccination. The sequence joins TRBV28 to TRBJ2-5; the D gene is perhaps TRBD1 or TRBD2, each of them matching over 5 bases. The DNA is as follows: TGTGCCAGCAGTTTAGGCAGGGAGGAGACCCAGTACTTC. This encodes CASSLGREETQYF.